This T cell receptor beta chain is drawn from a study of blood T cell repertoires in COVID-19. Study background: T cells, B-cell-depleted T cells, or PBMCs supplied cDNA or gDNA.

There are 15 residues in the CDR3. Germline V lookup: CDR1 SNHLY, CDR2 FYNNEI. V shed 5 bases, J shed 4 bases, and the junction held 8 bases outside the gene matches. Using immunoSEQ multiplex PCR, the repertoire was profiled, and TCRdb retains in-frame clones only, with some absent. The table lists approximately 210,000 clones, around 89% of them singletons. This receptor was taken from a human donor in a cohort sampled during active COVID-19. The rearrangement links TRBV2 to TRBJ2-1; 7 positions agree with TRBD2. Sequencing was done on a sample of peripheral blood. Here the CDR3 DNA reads TGTGCCAGCAGTTTAGCGGGTAAGACATACAATGAGCAGTTCTTC. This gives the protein CASSLAGKTYNEQFF.